This TCR beta chain was observed in a study of T-cell memory formation after mild COVID-19 (dated by TCRdb to about 2021). Context from the whole study: Most TCR sequence clusters were specific to one of the two donors. T-cell clones expanding and contracting after mild COVID-19 in two donors were tracked by longitudinal TCRalpha and TCRbeta repertoire sequencing. Two young, previously healthy adult volunteers, one female and one male, were included in the cohort.

Overall study results and their limits: Balanced CD4/CD8 phenotypes were observed for clones contracting from day 15 to 85, whereas a bias towards CD4+ was observed for a second wave of clones expanding from day 15 to 37. Contracting CD4+ clones were located mainly in the CM and EM memory subsets, whereas CD8+ clones were found to be enriched in EMRA. The study covered only two mild cases, and larger cohorts including severe cases with pre-infection samples were considered necessary. The detection of some responding clones in pre-infection memory suggests that pre-existing cross-reactive memory T cells joined the SARS-CoV-2 response. SARS-CoV-2 specificity was not confirmed for the second-wave clones peaking on day 37.

The sequencing machine was an Illumina NovaSeq 6000. TCRalpha and TCRbeta cDNA libraries were constructed by 5'RACE with constant-segment primers, with sample barcodes and unique molecular identifiers being introduced. Trizol reagent was used to extract RNA from every sample. Libraries were amplified in two PCR steps, with a second sample barcode and Illumina TruSeq adapters added in the second step. Libraries were sequenced on an Illumina NovaSeq with 2 x 150 bp paired-end reads. The authors' pipeline ran thus. The reads were demultiplexed and collapsed into UMI-guided consensus sequences using migec v1.2.7. Using mixcr v2.1.11, UMI consensuses were aligned to TRA and TRB V and J templates and then assembled into clonotypes. Expanded or contracted clonotypes were those called significant by both edgeR and NoisET, with noise models trained on biological replicates. For edgeR calls, a false discovery rate-adjusted p below 0.01 and a log2 fold-change threshold of 1 were applied. As an exploratory analysis of dynamics, max-normalized trajectories of the 1000 most abundant clonotypes were examined by PCA with hierarchical clustering. Separately sequenced CD4+ and CD8+ repertoires were used to assign a CD4 or CD8 phenotype to each responding clone. The public reads were reprocessed in TCRdb via fastp at Q25 and MiXCR, keeping in-frame beta chains. CDR3 protein sequences are deduplicated, and each keeps its most common genes and DNA. What appears here as the V and J calls and clone size reflects TCRdb's work, not the paper's. This sample holds about 290,000 distinct CDR3 sequences; approximately 19% were observed only once. Together, the top ten hold under 25% of the sample.

PBMCs were isolated by Ficoll-Paque density gradient centrifugation. As to this clonotype: Its antigen is currently not known. One base away there is no much larger clone; base qualities are not given.

The CDR1 and CDR2 encoded by the germline V gene are SGHRS and YFSETQ. Trimming leaves V shorter by 0 bases and J shorter by 0 bases, with the junction holding 3 bases beyond the gene matches. The cysteine opens and the phenylalanine closes a CDR3 of 17 amino acids. Just CDR3 DNA is preserved here, 51 bases in frame from base 1. The rearranged chain carries TRBV5-1 and TRBJ2-3, with 11 middle bases fitting TRBD2. The receptor comes from a man between 18 and 35 years old who had mild COVID-19 (a few samples of this study predate the infection). The sample titles of this study are shuffled in the database, so cell type and time point are left out; the donor was told from shared clones. The sequenced material came from PBMCs or a T cell subset sorted from them (not recorded which). The CDR3 amino acid sequence is: CASSLVLAGDSTDTQYF. The DNA is TGCGCCAGCAGCTTGGTACTAGCGGGGGATAGCACAGATACGCAGTATTTT.